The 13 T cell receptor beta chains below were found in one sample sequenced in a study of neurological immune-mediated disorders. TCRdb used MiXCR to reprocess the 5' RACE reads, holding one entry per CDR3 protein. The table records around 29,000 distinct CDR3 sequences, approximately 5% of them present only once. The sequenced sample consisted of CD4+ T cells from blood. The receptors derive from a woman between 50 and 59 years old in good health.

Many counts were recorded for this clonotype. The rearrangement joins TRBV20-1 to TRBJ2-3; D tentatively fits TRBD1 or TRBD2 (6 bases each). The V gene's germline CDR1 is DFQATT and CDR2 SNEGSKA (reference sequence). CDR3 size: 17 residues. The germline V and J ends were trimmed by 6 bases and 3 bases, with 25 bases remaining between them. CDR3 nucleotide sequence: TGCAGTGCGCCCCCACCGGCCGGGGGCCTGGGGACAGATACGCAGTATTTT. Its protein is CSAPPPAGGLGTDTQYF.

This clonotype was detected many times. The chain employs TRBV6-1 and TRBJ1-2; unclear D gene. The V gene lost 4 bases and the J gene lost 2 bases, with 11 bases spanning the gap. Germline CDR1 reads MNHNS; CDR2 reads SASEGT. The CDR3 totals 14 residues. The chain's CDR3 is CASSAPGENYGYTF. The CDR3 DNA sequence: TGTGCCAGCAGTGCACCGGGAGAGAACTATGGCTACACCTTC.

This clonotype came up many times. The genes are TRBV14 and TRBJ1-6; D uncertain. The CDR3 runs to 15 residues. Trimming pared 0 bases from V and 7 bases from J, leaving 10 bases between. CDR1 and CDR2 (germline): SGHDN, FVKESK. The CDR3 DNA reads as TGTGCCAGCAGCCAAGATCTACATATAAATTCACCCCTCCACTTT. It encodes CASSQDLHINSPLHF.

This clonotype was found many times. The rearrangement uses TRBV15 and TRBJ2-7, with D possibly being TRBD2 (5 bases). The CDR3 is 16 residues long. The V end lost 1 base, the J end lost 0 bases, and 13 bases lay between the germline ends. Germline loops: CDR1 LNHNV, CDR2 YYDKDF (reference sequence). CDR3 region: CATSRVWTGSSYEQYF. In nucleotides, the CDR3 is TGTGCCACCAGCAGAGTGTGGACGGGGAGCTCCTACGAGCAGTACTTC.

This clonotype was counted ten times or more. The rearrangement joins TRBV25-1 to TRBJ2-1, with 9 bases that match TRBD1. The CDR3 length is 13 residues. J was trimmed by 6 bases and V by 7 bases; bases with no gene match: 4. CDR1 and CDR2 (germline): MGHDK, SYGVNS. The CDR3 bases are TGTGCCAGCAAGGGGACAGGGCCCAATGAGCAGTTCTTC. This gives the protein CASKGTGPNEQFF.

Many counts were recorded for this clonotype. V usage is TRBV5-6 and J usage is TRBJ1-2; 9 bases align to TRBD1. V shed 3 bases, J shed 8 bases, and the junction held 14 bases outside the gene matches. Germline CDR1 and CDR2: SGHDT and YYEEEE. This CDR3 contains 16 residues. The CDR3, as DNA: TGTGCCAGCAGCTATCCCGTCCCCGACAGGGGGGGAGGCTACACCTTC. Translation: CASSYPVPDRGGGYTF.

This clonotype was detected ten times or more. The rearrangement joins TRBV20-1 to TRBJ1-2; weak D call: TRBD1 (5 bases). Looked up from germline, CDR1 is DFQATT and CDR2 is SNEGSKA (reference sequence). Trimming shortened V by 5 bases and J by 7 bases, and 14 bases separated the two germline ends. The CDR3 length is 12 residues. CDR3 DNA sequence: TGCAGTGCTCTAAGAGGGGCTAGTGGCTACACCTTC. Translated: CSALRGASGYTF.

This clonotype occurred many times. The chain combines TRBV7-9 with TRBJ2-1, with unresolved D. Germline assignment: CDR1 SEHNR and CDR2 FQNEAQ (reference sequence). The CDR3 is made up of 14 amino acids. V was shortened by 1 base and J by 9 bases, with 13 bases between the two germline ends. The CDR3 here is CASSLGMPPAEQFF. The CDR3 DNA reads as TGTGCCAGCAGCTTAGGTATGCCTCCAGCTGAGCAGTTCTTC.

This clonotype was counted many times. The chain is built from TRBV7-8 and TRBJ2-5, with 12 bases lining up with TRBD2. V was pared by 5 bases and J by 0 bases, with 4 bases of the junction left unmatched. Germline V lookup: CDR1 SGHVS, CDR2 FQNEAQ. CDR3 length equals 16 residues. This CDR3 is CASSLRLAGDQETQYF. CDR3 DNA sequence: TGTGCCAGCAGCCTCCGACTAGCGGGAGACCAAGAGACCCAGTACTTC.

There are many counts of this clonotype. The CDR3 DNA is TGCGCCAGCAGTACGACACCCGGGACGGGATCCTACGAGCAGTACTTC. Translation: CASSTTPGTGSYEQYF. V gene TRBV5-1 combines with J gene TRBJ2-7; possibly TRBD1 or TRBD2 for D (5 bases each). From germline, CDR1 is SGHRS and CDR2 YFSETQ. The V and J ends lost 5 bases and 1 base respectively, with 19 bases between them. The CDR3 is made up of 16 amino acids.

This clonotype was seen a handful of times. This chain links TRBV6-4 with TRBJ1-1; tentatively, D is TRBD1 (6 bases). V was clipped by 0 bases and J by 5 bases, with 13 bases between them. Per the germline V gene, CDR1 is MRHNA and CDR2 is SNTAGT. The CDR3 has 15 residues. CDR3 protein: CASSDSGGVWTEAFF. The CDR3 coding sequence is TGTGCCAGCAGTGACTCAGGGGGGGTATGGACTGAAGCTTTCTTT.

CDR3 bases: TGCGCCAGCGGCCTTAACGCGAACACCGGGGAGCTGTTTTTT. It is translated as CASGLNANTGELFF. The chain joins TRBV5-1 to TRBJ2-2; D is uncertain. Germline V gives CDR1 SGHRS, CDR2 YFSETQ. Trimming stripped 7 bases from V and 0 bases from J, with 10 bases between. This CDR3 region has 14 residues.

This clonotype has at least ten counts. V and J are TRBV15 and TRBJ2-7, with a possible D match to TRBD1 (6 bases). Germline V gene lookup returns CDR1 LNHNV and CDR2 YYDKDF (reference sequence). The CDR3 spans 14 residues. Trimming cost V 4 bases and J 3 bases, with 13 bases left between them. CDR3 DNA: TGTGCCACCAGCATCTCAGGGGAAAACTACGAGCAGTACTTC. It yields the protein CATSISGENYEQYF. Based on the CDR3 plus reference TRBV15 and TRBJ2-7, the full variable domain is DAMVIQNPRYQVTQFGKPVTLSCSQTLNHNVMYWYQQKSSQAPKLLFHYYDKDFNNEADTPDNFQSRRPNTSFCFLDIRSPGLGDTAMYLCATSISGENYEQYFGPGTRLTVT.